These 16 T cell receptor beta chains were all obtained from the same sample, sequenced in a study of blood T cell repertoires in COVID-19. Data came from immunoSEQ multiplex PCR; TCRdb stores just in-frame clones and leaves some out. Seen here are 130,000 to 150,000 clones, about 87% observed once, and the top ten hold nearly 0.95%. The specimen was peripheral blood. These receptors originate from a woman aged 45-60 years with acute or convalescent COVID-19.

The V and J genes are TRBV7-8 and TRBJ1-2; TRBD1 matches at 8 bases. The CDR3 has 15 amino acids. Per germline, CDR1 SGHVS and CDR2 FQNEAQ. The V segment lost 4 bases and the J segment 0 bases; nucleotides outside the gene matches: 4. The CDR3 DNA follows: TGTGCCAGCAGCTCTTGGACAGGGCCTAACTATGGCTACACCTTC. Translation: CASSSWTGPNYGYTF.

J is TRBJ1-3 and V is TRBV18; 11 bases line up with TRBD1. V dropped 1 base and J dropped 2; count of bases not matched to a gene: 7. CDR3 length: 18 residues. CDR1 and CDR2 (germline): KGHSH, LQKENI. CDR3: CASSPRTGGTLPGNTIYF. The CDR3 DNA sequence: TGTGCCAGCTCACCACGGACAGGGGGCACTCTGCCTGGAAACACCATATATTTT.

CDR3 region: CASRPGTGVDEQFF. The CDR3 DNA is TGTGCCAGCAGGCCGGGGACAGGGGTAGATGAGCAGTTCTTC. The chain employs TRBV7-2 and TRBJ2-1; 10 positions agree with TRBD1. The CDR3 extends over 14 amino acids. In germline, CDR1 is SGHTA, CDR2 FQGNSA. The V gene end was trimmed by 6 bases and the J gene end by 8 bases; junction bases not matched to a gene: 7.

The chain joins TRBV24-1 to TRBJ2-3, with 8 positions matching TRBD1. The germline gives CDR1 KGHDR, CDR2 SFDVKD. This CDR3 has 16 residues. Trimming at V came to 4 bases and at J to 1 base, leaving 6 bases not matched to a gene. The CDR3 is CATSEHPGQGTDTQYF. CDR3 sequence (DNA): TGTGCCACCAGTGAACACCCGGGACAGGGCACAGATACGCAGTATTTT.

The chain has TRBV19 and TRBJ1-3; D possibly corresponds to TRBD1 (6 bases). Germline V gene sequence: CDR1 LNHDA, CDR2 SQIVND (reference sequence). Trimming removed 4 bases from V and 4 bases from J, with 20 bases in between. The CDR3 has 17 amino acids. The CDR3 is CASSRDRAGTRGNTIYF. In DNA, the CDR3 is TGTGCCAGTAGTAGGGACCGGGCCGGGACAAGAGGAAACACCATATATTTT.

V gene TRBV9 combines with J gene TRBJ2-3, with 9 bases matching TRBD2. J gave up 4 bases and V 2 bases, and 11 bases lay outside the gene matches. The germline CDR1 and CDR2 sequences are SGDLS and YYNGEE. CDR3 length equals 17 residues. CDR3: CASSVPEMRGGPDTQYF. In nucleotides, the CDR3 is TGTGCCAGCAGCGTCCCAGAAATGCGGGGGGGCCCAGATACGCAGTATTTT.

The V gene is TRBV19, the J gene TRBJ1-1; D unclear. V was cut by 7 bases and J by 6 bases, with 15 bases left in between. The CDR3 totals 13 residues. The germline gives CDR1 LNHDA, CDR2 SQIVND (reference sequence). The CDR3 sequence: CASTPGSRAEAFF. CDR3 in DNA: TGTGCCAGTACTCCGGGGAGCCGGGCTGAAGCTTTCTTT.

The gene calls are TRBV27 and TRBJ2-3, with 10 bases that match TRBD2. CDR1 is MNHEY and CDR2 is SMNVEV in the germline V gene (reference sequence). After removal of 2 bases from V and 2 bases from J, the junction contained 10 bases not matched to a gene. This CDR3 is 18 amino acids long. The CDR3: CASSLTLLAGPNTDTQYF. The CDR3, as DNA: TGTGCCAGCAGTTTAACGCTACTAGCGGGGCCTAACACAGATACGCAGTATTTT.

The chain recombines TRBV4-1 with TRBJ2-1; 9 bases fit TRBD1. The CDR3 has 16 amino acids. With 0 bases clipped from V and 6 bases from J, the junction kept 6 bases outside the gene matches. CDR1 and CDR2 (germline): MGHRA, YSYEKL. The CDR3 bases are TGCGCCAGCAGCCAAGAAAGGACAGGGGCGACCAATGAGCAGTTCTTC. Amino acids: CASSQERTGATNEQFF.

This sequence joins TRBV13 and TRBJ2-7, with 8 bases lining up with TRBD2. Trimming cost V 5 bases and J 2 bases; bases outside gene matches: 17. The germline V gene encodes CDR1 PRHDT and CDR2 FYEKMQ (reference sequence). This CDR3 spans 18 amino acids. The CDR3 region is CASSPRRGISGVPYEQYF. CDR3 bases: TGTGCCAGCAGCCCCCGGCGGGGGATTAGCGGGGTACCCTACGAGCAGTACTTC. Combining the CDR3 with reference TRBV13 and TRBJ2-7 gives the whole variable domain AAGVIQSPRHLIKEKRETATLKCYPIPRHDTVYWYQQGPGQDPQFLISFYEKMQSDKGSIPDRFSAQQFSDYHSELNMSSLELGDSALYFCASSPRRGISGVPYEQYFGPGTRLTVT.

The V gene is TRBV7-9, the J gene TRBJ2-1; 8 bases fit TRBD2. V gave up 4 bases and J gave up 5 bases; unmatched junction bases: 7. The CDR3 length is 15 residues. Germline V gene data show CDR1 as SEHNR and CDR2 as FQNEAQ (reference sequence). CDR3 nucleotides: TGTGCCAGCAGCTCCGGACTAGCTACGGACAATGAGCAGTTCTTC. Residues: CASSSGLATDNEQFF.

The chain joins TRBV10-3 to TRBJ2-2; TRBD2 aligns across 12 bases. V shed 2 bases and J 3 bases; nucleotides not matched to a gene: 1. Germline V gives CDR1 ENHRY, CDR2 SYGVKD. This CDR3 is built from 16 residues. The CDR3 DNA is TGTGCCATCAGTGAGGGACTAGCGGGGTACACCGGGGAGCTGTTTTTT. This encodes CAISEGLAGYTGELFF.

The CDR3 region has the DNA TGTGCCAGCACTCCCCGGACTAGCGGGAGGTACGAGCAGTACTTC. It translates to CASTPRTSGRYEQYF. This sequence joins TRBV25-1 and TRBJ2-7; 14 positions match TRBD2. Unmatched junction bases numbered 6, after V lost 7 bases and J lost 4 bases. The germline CDR1 and CDR2 sequences are MGHDK and SYGVNS. The CDR3 sequence is 15 residues long.

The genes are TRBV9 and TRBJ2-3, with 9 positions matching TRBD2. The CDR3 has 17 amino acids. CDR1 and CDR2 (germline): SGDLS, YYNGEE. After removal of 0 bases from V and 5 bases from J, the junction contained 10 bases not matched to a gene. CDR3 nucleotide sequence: TGTGCCAGCAGCGTAGTCGGCGGGGGGGCCGGTGGAGATACGCAGTATTTT. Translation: CASSVVGGGAGGDTQYF.

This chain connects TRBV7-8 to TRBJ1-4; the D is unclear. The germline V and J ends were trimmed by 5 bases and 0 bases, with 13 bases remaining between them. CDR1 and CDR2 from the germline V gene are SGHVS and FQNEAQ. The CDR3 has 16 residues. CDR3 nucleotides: TGTGCCAGCAGCGGTTGGGAGACACCAACTAATGAAAAACTGTTTTTT. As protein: CASSGWETPTNEKLFF.

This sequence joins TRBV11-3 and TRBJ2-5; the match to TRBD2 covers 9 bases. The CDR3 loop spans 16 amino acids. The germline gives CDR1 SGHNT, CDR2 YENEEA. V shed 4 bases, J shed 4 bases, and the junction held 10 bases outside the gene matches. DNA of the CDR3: TGTGCCAGCAGCTCAAGGCCAGCGGGAGGTTCAGAGACCCAGTACTTC. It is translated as CASSSRPAGGSETQYF.